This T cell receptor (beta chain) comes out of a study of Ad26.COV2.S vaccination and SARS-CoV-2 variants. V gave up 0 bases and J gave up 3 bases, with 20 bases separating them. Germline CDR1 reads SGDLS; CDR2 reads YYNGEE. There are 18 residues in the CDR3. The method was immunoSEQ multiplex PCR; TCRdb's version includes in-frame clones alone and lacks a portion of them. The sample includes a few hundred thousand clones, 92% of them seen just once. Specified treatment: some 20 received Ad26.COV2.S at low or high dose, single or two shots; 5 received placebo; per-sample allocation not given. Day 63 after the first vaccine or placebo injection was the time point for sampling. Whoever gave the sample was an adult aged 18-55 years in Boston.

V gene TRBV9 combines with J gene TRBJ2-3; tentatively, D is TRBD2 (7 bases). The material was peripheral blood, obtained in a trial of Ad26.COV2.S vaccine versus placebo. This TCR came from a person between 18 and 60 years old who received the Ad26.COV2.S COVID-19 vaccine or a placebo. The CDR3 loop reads CASSVVGTGGASTDTQYF. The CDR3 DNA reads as TGTGCCAGCAGCGTAGTCGGGACGGGGGGCGCATCGACAGATACGCAGTATTTT.